The 32 T cell receptor beta chains reported below all come from one sample, sequenced in a study of blood T cell repertoires in COVID-19. The method was immunoSEQ multiplex PCR; TCRdb's version includes in-frame clones alone and lacks a portion of them. The data contain some 49,000 clones, 65% to 90% of them singletons. The sample was peripheral blood. The origin of the receptors is a woman older than 75 with COVID-19, enrolled during active disease.

This clone has a handful of counts. The chain employs TRBV2 and TRBJ2-7; TRBD2 matches at 8 bases. The V gene end was trimmed by 9 bases and the J gene end by 3 bases; junction bases not matched to a gene: 4. The V gene's germline CDR1 is SNHLY and CDR2 FYNNEI. The CDR3 runs 12 residues. CDR3 in amino acids: CASLGRDYEQYF. The CDR3 bases are TGTGCCAGTCTCGGGAGGGACTACGAGCAGTACTTC.

The chain recombines TRBV5-1 with TRBJ2-1; 10 positions agree with TRBD1. CDR3 length equals 17 residues. The germline V gene encodes CDR1 SGHRS and CDR2 YFSETQ. V dropped 0 bases and J dropped 7; count of bases not matched to a gene: 10. The CDR3 loop is CASSLDRMGQGKNEQFF. The CDR3 DNA is TGCGCCAGCAGCTTGGATCGTATGGGACAGGGGAAGAATGAGCAGTTCTTC.

This chain joins TRBV7-9 and TRBJ2-1; TRBD1 matches at 8 bases. Germline V gene lookup returns CDR1 SEHNR and CDR2 FQNEAQ (reference sequence). CDR3 length equals 15 residues. J lost 10 bases, V lost 3 bases, and 11 bases had no gene match. CDR3 nucleotides: TGTGCCAGCAGCTTTCCTGGACAGGGTATTCGGGAGCAGTTCTTC. This translates into CASSFPGQGIREQFF.

The rearrangement joins TRBV6-5 to TRBJ2-1, with D tentatively TRBD2 (6 bases). This CDR3 spans 15 amino acids. Trimming shortened V by 4 bases and J by 2 bases, and 12 bases separated the two germline ends. Germline V gene lookup returns CDR1 MNHEY and CDR2 SVGAGI. The CDR3 DNA follows: TGTGCCAGCAGTTGGCGTGGGGGGACCTACAATGAGCAGTTCTTC. Its protein product is CASSWRGGTYNEQFF.

The V gene is TRBV7-8, the J gene TRBJ1-5; D may be TRBD1 (6 bases). The germline gives CDR1 SGHVS, CDR2 FQNEAQ. The V end was cut by 7 bases, the J end by 0 bases, with 13 bases between. CDR3 length: 15 residues. The CDR3 reads CASTRTAYSNQPQHF. The CDR3 bases are TGTGCCAGCACCCGGACAGCCTATAGCAATCAGCCCCAGCATTTT.

Relative to its sample, this clone is medium-sized. V usage is TRBV7-9 and J usage is TRBJ2-1; TRBD2 aligns across 7 bases. Looked up from germline, CDR1 is SEHNR and CDR2 is FQNEAQ (reference sequence). The ends lost 5 bases at V and 7 bases at J; junction bases unmatched: 5. This CDR3 has 13 amino acids. CDR3 coding DNA: TGTGCCAGCAGCCCAACTAGCGAAAATGAGCAGTTCTTC. Translating it yields CASSPTSENEQFF.

On this clone itself: Within the sample, other DNA sequences also encode this same CDR3. The DNA for the CDR3 is TGTGCCAGCTCACAAAGACAGGTGCCGTTGGACGAGCAGTACTTC. It specifies CASSQRQVPLDEQYF. This sequence joins TRBV18 and TRBJ2-7, with D possibly being TRBD1 (6 bases). The germline V gene encodes CDR1 KGHSH and CDR2 LQKENI. This CDR3 is built from 15 residues. V was shortened by 4 bases and J by 5 bases, with 18 bases between the two germline ends.

The J gene is TRBJ1-5, the V gene TRBV28; 9 bases map to TRBD1. This CDR3 is 15 amino acids long. Losses at the gene ends were 4 bases for V and 4 bases for J; bases not matched to a gene: 5. Germline-derived CDR1 and CDR2 are MDHEN and SYDVKM. CDR3 loop: CASSSPGTGNQPQHF. The CDR3 nucleotides read TGTGCCAGCAGTTCCCCCGGGACAGGGAATCAGCCCCAGCATTTT.

The chain uses TRBV6-6 and TRBJ1-1; D call uncertain. Per germline, CDR1 MNHNY and CDR2 SVGAGI (reference sequence). Trimming took 6 bases from V and 0 from J, leaving 14 bases between them. This CDR3 contains 15 residues. CDR3 region: CASSLGGLLNTEAFF. CDR3 DNA: TGTGCCAGCAGCCTCGGAGGGCTCTTGAACACTGAAGCTTTCTTT.

This rearrangement joins TRBV24-1 to TRBJ2-3, with 9 positions matching TRBD2. The V and J ends lost 4 bases and 3 bases, in that order; junction bases with no gene match: 10. The CDR3 loop spans 17 amino acids. Germline CDR1 reads KGHDR; CDR2 reads SFDVKD. Here the CDR3 reads CATSDRRLAEGTDTQYF. In DNA form, the CDR3 reads TGTGCCACCAGTGACCGTCGACTAGCGGAAGGGACAGATACGCAGTATTTT.

The rearrangement links TRBV11-3 to TRBJ2-1; 9 bases map to TRBD2. CDR3 size: 15 residues. Germline V gene data show CDR1 as SGHNT and CDR2 as YENEEA. V was clipped by 2 bases and J by 8 bases; unmatched bases: 7. CDR3 region: CASSLQGTSSDEQFF. The CDR3 DNA reads as TGTGCCAGCAGCTTACAAGGGACTAGCTCCGATGAGCAGTTCTTC.

The chain uses TRBV28 and TRBJ2-5; 12 nucleotides match TRBD1. V shed 7 bases and J 4 bases; nucleotides not matched to a gene: 10. The CDR3 totals 16 residues. The germline V gene encodes CDR1 MDHEN and CDR2 SYDVKM. The CDR3 spells CASTFRDRGRGETQYF. Here the CDR3 DNA reads TGTGCCAGCACTTTCCGGGACAGGGGGCGCGGAGAGACCCAGTACTTC.

This chain uses TRBV5-5 with TRBJ1-1; 7 bases are shared with TRBD1. With V trimmed by 5 bases and J by 0 bases, 4 bases remained unmatched. There are 14 residues in the CDR3. CDR1 SGHKS and CDR2 YYEKEE come from the germline V gene (reference sequence). Written as DNA, the CDR3 is TGTGCCAGCAGAGGGGGGACAGTGAACACTGAAGCTTTCTTT. This sequence encodes CASRGGTVNTEAFF.

This chain uses TRBV7-3 with TRBJ2-1, with 9 bases lining up with TRBD2. V lost 2 bases, J lost 8 bases, and 13 bases stayed unmatched. Germline V gene sequence: CDR1 SGHTA, CDR2 FQGTGA. The CDR3 extends over 17 amino acids. The CDR3 DNA is TGTGCCAGCAGCTTAGACGTCGCGGGAGGGCCCGGGGATGAGCAGTTCTTC. This translates into CASSLDVAGGPGDEQFF.

The chain carries TRBV12-3 or TRBV12-4 and TRBJ2-7; 7 nucleotides align to TRBD1. The CDR3 loop spans 13 amino acids. J gave up 3 bases and V 3 bases, and 2 bases lay outside the gene matches. In nucleotides, the CDR3 is TGTGCCAGCAGTTTGGGACAGAACTACGAGCAGTACTTC. Its translation is CASSLGQNYEQYF.

This chain connects TRBV15 to TRBJ1-1; D unclear. There are 14 residues in the CDR3. V lost 1 base and J lost 4, with 10 bases in between. The germline V gene encodes CDR1 LNHNV and CDR2 YYDKDF (reference sequence). The CDR3 coding sequence is TGTGCCACCAGCAGAGGCGGGTTGTTCACTGAAGCTTTCTTT. It yields the protein CATSRGGLFTEAFF.

The J gene is TRBJ1-6, the V gene TRBV6-2 or TRBV6-3, with a weak D call TRBD1 (5 bases). CDR1 MNHEY and CDR2 SVGEGT come from the germline V gene. Deletions cut 0 bases from V and 7 bases from J, with 7 bases between. This CDR3 has 14 amino acids. The CDR3 coding sequence is TGTGCCAGCAGTTACTCAGGGGAAAATTCACCCCTCCACTTT. It yields the protein CASSYSGENSPLHF.

The rearrangement joins TRBV7-2 to TRBJ2-1; 14 bases match TRBD2. There are 18 residues in the CDR3. Trimming at V came to 6 bases and at J to 3 bases, leaving 10 bases not matched to a gene. From germline, CDR1 is SGHTA and CDR2 FQGNSA. Here the CDR3 reads CASSAGTSGSLFYNEQFF. The DNA for the CDR3 is TGTGCCAGCAGTGCCGGGACTAGCGGGAGTCTGTTCTACAATGAGCAGTTCTTC. Together with reference TRBV7-2 and TRBJ2-1, the CDR3 gives the full variable domain: GAGVSQSPSNKVTEKGKDVELRCDPISGHTALYWYRQSLGQGLEFLIYFQGNSAPDKSGLPSDRFSAERTGGSVSTLTIQRTQQEDSAVYLCASSAGTSGSLFYNEQFFGPGTRLTVL.

The genes are TRBV7-6 and TRBJ2-2, with 7 bases matching TRBD1. The CDR3 extends over 16 amino acids. Germline trimming cut 5 bases from V and 1 base from J; bases unmatched to any gene: 7. Germline V CDR1 and CDR2: SGHVS, FNYEAQ. The CDR3 region has the DNA TGTGCCAGCAGCCCGCTAACAGGGGTGAACACCGGGGAGCTGTTTTTT. Translating it yields CASSPLTGVNTGELFF.

This chain connects TRBV4-1 to TRBJ2-3; perhaps TRBD2 as D (5 bases). This CDR3 has 16 residues. Trimming pared 1 base from V and 2 bases from J, leaving 13 bases between. Germline assignment: CDR1 MGHRA and CDR2 YSYEKL. Here the CDR3 DNA reads TGCGCCAGCAGCCAAGGACTATTAGGGAACACAGATACGCAGTATTTT. Translated: CASSQGLLGNTDTQYF.

The genes are TRBV11-1 and TRBJ2-1; D call uncertain. The germline V gene encodes CDR1 SGHAT and CDR2 FQDESV (reference sequence). V dropped 7 bases and J dropped 4 bases, with 11 bases sitting between them. The CDR3 has 13 residues. In DNA, the CDR3 is TGTGCCAGCAAACAGTCACAATACAATGAGCAGTTCTTC. This sequence encodes CASKQSQYNEQFF. The variable domain in full, with the rest retrieved from reference TRBV11-1 and TRBJ2-1, is EAEVAQSPRYKITEKSQAVAFWCDPISGHATLYWYRQILGQGPELLVQFQDESVVDDSQLPKDRFSAERLKGVDSTLKIQPAELGDSAMYLCASKQSQYNEQFFGPGTRLTVL.

The V gene is TRBV5-1, the J gene TRBJ2-5; possibly TRBD2 for D (6 bases). The germline V and J ends were trimmed by 2 bases and 1 base, with 9 bases remaining between them. CDR3 length: 14 residues. Germline V CDR1 and CDR2: SGHRS, YFSETQ. DNA for the CDR3: TGCGCCAGCAGCTTTGGCGGGATCCAAGAGACCCAGTACTTC. Amino acids: CASSFGGIQETQYF. Complete variable domain (other parts from reference TRBV5-1 and TRBJ2-5): KAGVTQTPRYLIKTRGQQVTLSCSPISGHRSVSWYQQTPGQGLQFLFEYFSETQRNKGNFPGRFSGRQFSNSRSEMNVSTLELGDSALYLCASSFGGIQETQYFGPGTRLLVL.

The chain couples TRBV5-6 to TRBJ2-1, with 7 bases identical to TRBD2. V shed 1 base, J shed 4 bases, and the junction held 11 bases outside the gene matches. The CDR3 covers 17 residues. Germline values: CDR1 SGHDT, CDR2 YYEEEE. CDR3 sequence: CASSLKLGGSWYNEQFF. In nucleotides, the CDR3 is TGTGCCAGCAGCTTGAAATTGGGCGGGAGTTGGTACAATGAGCAGTTCTTC.

This clone was counted between two and nine times. This rearrangement joins TRBV9 to TRBJ2-2, with D possibly matching TRBD2 (7 bases). Per germline, CDR1 SGDLS and CDR2 YYNGEE. Trimming removed 0 bases from V and 3 bases from J, with 12 bases in between. CDR3 length: 16 residues. The DNA of the CDR3 is TGTGCCAGCAGCGTAGTGCGGGGGCTACACACCGGGGAGCTGTTTTTT. The encoded protein is CASSVVRGLHTGELFF. The full variable domain, its missing parts supplied by reference TRBV9 and TRBJ2-2, is DSGVTQTPKHLITATGQRVTLRCSPRSGDLSVYWYQQSLDQGLQFLIQYYNGEERAKGNILERFSAQQFPDLHSELNLSSLELGDSALYFCASSVVRGLHTGELFFGEGSRLTVL.

CDR3 DNA sequence: TGTGCCAGCAGTCCAGGGTTCGGCTACACCTTC. This encodes CASSPGFGYTF. The genes are TRBV28 and TRBJ1-2; tentatively, D is TRBD1 (5 bases). This CDR3 region has 11 residues. Germline V gene lookup returns CDR1 MDHEN and CDR2 SYDVKM. Between the trimmed V and J ends, which lost 5 bases and 8 bases, there was a span of 9 bases.

The chain uses TRBV6-1 and TRBJ2-2; 9 nucleotides align to TRBD2. The CDR3 length is 15 residues. V gave up 3 bases and J gave up 1 base; unmatched junction bases: 0. Germline loops: CDR1 MNHNS, CDR2 SASEGT. CDR3 sequence reads: CASSETSGNTGELFF. CDR3 nucleotides: TGTGCCAGCAGTGAGACTAGCGGGAACACCGGGGAGCTGTTTTTT.

This chain links TRBV6-5 with TRBJ1-5, with D unclear. The CDR3 contains 15 residues. Germline assignment: CDR1 MNHEY and CDR2 SVGAGI. V lost 0 bases and J lost 5, with 11 bases in between. DNA of the CDR3: TGTGCCAGCAGTTACTCGGGCAGAGTCTATCAGCCCCAGCATTTT. Residues: CASSYSGRVYQPQHF.

Only a few counts were recorded for this clone. The chain employs TRBV27 and TRBJ2-5; D perhaps matches TRBD2 (6 bases). The CDR3 is 16 residues long. V dropped 0 bases and J dropped 1 base, with 12 bases sitting between them. The germline gives CDR1 MNHEY, CDR2 SMNVEV (reference sequence). The DNA for the CDR3 is TGTGCCAGCAGTTTATCGGGCCGCGGGGCCCAAGAGACCCAGTACTTC. Its protein is CASSLSGRGAQETQYF.

V usage is TRBV5-1 and J usage is TRBJ2-7; TRBD1 agrees at 10 bases. Germline V gene lookup returns CDR1 SGHRS and CDR2 YFSETQ. This CDR3 comprises 17 residues. The junction had 12 bases not matched to a gene; V was cut back by 0 bases and J by 6 bases. The CDR3 region has the DNA TGCGCCAGCAGCTTGGCTCCTCGGGGACAGGGGTTTTCCGAGCAGTACTTC. It codes for CASSLAPRGQGFSEQYF.

This chain's CDR3 is CASRNLGQGNSPLHF. In nucleotides, the CDR3 is TGTGCCAGCCGTAACCTGGGACAGGGAAATTCACCCCTCCACTTT. The rearrangement joins TRBV28 to TRBJ1-6; 9 bases are shared with TRBD1. The V gene end was trimmed by 8 bases and the J gene end by 7 bases; junction bases not matched to a gene: 9. The CDR3 loop spans 15 amino acids. Germline V gene lookup returns CDR1 MDHEN and CDR2 SYDVKM.

V gene TRBV28 combines with J gene TRBJ2-7; 10 positions agree with TRBD1. J gave up 3 bases and V 5 bases, and 10 bases lay outside the gene matches. The CDR3 runs 16 residues. Germline CDR1 MDHEN, CDR2 SYDVKM. The CDR3 loop is CASSARTGGSFYEQYF. CDR3 nucleotides: TGTGCCAGCAGTGCCAGGACAGGGGGGAGTTTCTACGAGCAGTACTTC. The variable domain in full, completed from reference TRBV28 and TRBJ2-7, reads DVKVTQSSRYLVKRTGEKVFLECVQDMDHENMFWYRQDPGLGLRLIYFSYDVKMKEKGDIPEGYSVSREKKERFSLILESASTNQTSMYLCASSARTGGSFYEQYFGPGTRLTVT.

This chain links TRBV19 with TRBJ2-1; 14 nucleotides agree with TRBD2. The CDR3 has 15 amino acids. CDR1 is LNHDA and CDR2 is SQIVND in the germline V gene (reference sequence). Trimming at V came to 6 bases and at J to 7 bases, leaving 5 bases not matched to a gene. CDR3 protein: CASRPGTSGRNEQFF. CDR3 sequence (DNA): TGTGCCAGTAGGCCCGGGACTAGCGGGAGAAATGAGCAGTTCTTC.